This is a list of T cell receptor beta chains from one sample in a study of blood T cells in healthy people across ages. MiXCR, run by TCRdb on the 5' RACE reads, gives a single entry per CDR3 protein. In the table there are hundreds of thousands of distinct CDR3 sequences, 20% to 25% of which are singletons. Material: blood. Every receptor here comes from a man between 65 and 85 years old in good health. Both conserved end residues are part of each CDR3. A D gene is named only where the DNA matches it firmly. The listing skips clone size in some rows; elsewhere it reads once, few, many or a size class.

d_call	v_call	clone_size	j_call	cdr3_nt	cdr3_aa
NA	TRBV29-1	many	TRBJ2-1	TGCAGCGTTGAACAAGGTGGGAATGAGCAGTTCTTC	CSVEQGGNEQFF
NA	TRBV20-1	NA	TRBJ2-7	TGCAGTGCTAGAGATCTCACATCCCCCTACGAGCAGTACTTC	CSARDLTSPYEQYF
NA	TRBV5-6	NA	TRBJ1-4	TGTGCCAGCAGCTTGGCGCGGAGGAATGAAAAACTGTTTTTT	CASSLARRNEKLFF
NA	TRBV20-1	few	TRBJ1-1	TGCAGTGCTAGAGTAGCGGGAACAGGAGAAGCTTTCTTT	CSARVAGTGEAFF
NA	TRBV20-1	NA	TRBJ1-1	TGCAGTGCTAGAGACACAGGGAGGCTGAACACTGAAGCTTTCTTT	CSARDTGRLNTEAFF
NA	TRBV4-3	few	TRBJ1-1	TGCGCCAGCAGCCCCTCCTTCCTTATTGGCACTGAAGCTTTCTTT	CASSPSFLIGTEAFF
NA	TRBV5-1	few	TRBJ2-3	TGCGCCAGCAGCGGGGCCCCGCTCGCGTCCACAGATACGCAGTATTTT	CASSGAPLASTDTQYF
TRBD1	TRBV11-2	NA	TRBJ2-7	TGTGCCAGCAGCTTAGTGCAGGGGGCCCACGAGCAGTACTTC	CASSLVQGAHEQYF
NA	TRBV20-1	NA	TRBJ2-1	TGCAGTGCTAGAGATCTGGGGGAGGCCCCGCAGTTCTTC	CSARDLGEAPQFF
TRBD2	TRBV20-1	NA	TRBJ2-1	TGCGGATGGGGTGCAGCGGGAGGGAAGTCCTCCTACAATGAGCAGTTCTTC	CGWGAAGGKSSYNEQFF
NA	TRBV28	few	TRBJ2-7	TGTGCCAGCAGTTCACTTAACTCCTACGAGCAGTACTTC	CASSSLNSYEQYF
NA	TRBV11-2	NA	TRBJ2-3	TGTGCCAGCAGCCCGTGGAAACAGAGCACAGATACGCAGTATTTT	CASSPWKQSTDTQYF
NA	TRBV12-5	few	TRBJ2-1	TGTGCTAGTGGTTTGACCCCCCAATACAATGAGCAGTTCTTC	CASGLTPQYNEQFF
NA	TRBV5-1	few	TRBJ2-7	TGCGCCAGCAGCGGTACGGAAACCGCCTACGAGCAGTACTTC	CASSGTETAYEQYF
NA	TRBV10-3	few	TRBJ1-3	TGTGCCACACGGGCGGGGGACTCTGGAAACACCATATATTTT	CATRAGDSGNTIYF
TRBD2	TRBV7-2	NA	TRBJ2-1	TGTGCCAGCAGCTTAGTCCACGCTAGCGGGACCTACAATGAGCAGTTCTTC	CASSLVHASGTYNEQFF
TRBD2	TRBV20-1	NA	TRBJ2-2	TGCAGTGCTAGAGATATTCTAGCGGGAGACACCGGGGAGCTGTTTTTT	CSARDILAGDTGELFF
TRBD2	TRBV7-9	many	TRBJ2-7	TGTGCCAGCGGACTAGCGGCTTCCTACGAGCAGTACTTC	CASGLAASYEQYF
NA	TRBV7-9	few	TRBJ2-3	TGTGCCACCAGCTCCTGGCCGCTAGAAACAGATACGCAGTATTTT	CATSSWPLETDTQYF
NA	TRBV20-1	many	TRBJ2-2	TGCAGTGCTAGTTCGGGGACCGGGGAGCTGTTTTTT	CSASSGTGELFF
NA	TRBV20-1	NA	TRBJ2-7	TGCAGTGGTAAAGACTCCGGCTACGAGCAGTACTTC	CSGKDSGYEQYF
TRBD2	TRBV7-2	NA	TRBJ2-5	TGTGCCAGCAGCCTGATGACTAGCGGGAGTACAGAGACCCAGTACTTC	CASSLMTSGSTETQYF
TRBD2	TRBV7-8	NA	TRBJ2-3	TGTGCCAGCAGCTCCTTAACGATAGCGGGGATCACAGATACGCAGTATTTT	CASSSLTIAGITDTQYF
NA	TRBV20-1	NA	TRBJ2-1	TGCAGTGCTTCCCGGGAGAGGCCCTACAATGAGCAGTTCTTC	CSASRERPYNEQFF
NA	TRBV12-3/TRBV12-4	NA	TRBJ2-5	TGTGCTAGCAGTTTAGACTACGAGCGGTACTTC	CASSLDYERYF
NA	TRBV7-2	NA	TRBJ1-1	TGTGCCAGCAGCTCCCCGGAAAGGGTGGGCACTGAAGCTTTCTTT	CASSSPERVGTEAFF
TRBD1	TRBV7-2	NA	TRBJ1-4	TGTGCCAGCAGCCGACAGGGGCCAGAGGAAAAACTGTTTTTT	CASSRQGPEEKLFF
TRBD1	TRBV7-2	few	TRBJ1-6	TGTGCCAGCAGCTGGGGGGGGGGACAGGGGTTAAATTCACCCCTCCACTTT	CASSWGGGQGLNSPLHF
TRBD2	TRBV5-1	NA	TRBJ2-5	TGCGCCAGCAGCCGGAAAAGCGGGGAACAAGAGACCCAGTACTTC	CASSRKSGEQETQYF
NA	TRBV7-9	NA	TRBJ2-3	TGTGCCAGCAGCTTAGAAGGGACTAGCACAGATACGCAGTATTTT	CASSLEGTSTDTQYF
TRBD2	TRBV9	NA	TRBJ2-3	TGTGCCAGCAGCCCCCAAAACATCGGTGGTAGCGGGAGGAGAGATACGCAGTATTTT	CASSPQNIGGSGRRDTQYF
NA	TRBV12-3/TRBV12-4	NA	TRBJ1-2	TGTGCCAGCAGTTTAGGGAATGGCTACACCTTC	CASSLGNGYTF
NA	TRBV2	NA	TRBJ2-3	TGTGCCAGCAGCCCACCGAGGACTGCAGATACGCAGTATTTT	CASSPPRTADTQYF
NA	TRBV11-2	many	TRBJ2-5	TGTGCCAGCAGCTTAGGGTCCATCCAAGAGACCCAGTACTTC	CASSLGSIQETQYF
TRBD2	TRBV4-2	NA	TRBJ2-7	TGTGCCAGCAGCCAAGGAGGCGGGAGGAAAGAGCAGTACTTC	CASSQGGGRKEQYF
NA	TRBV4-3	NA	TRBJ2-5	TGCGCCAGCAGCCCAGGTCTTATGGGACAAGAGACCCAGTACTTC	CASSPGLMGQETQYF
TRBD2	TRBV6-6	few	TRBJ2-1	TGTGCCAGCAGTCAAAGCGGGAGGGACAATGAGCAGTTCTTC	CASSQSGRDNEQFF
NA	TRBV20-1	once	TRBJ2-1	TGCAGTGCTAGGAGGCTGGGAGACAGTCCGCCGTTCAATGAGCAGTTCTTC	CSARRLGDSPPFNEQFF
TRBD2	TRBV20-1	few	TRBJ2-7	TGCAGTGCTAGTATCGGGGACTATTACACCTACGAGCAGTACTTC	CSASIGDYYTYEQYF
TRBD1	TRBV7-4	few	TRBJ1-1	TGTGCCAGCAGCTGGGAGACAGGGGTGAACACTGAAGCTTTCTTT	CASSWETGVNTEAFF
NA	TRBV15	NA	TRBJ2-2	TGTGCCACCAGCAGAGATCGGTTGAACACCGGGGAGCTGTTTTTT	CATSRDRLNTGELFF
TRBD1	TRBV7-2	NA	TRBJ2-5	TGTGCCAGCAGCCTCATAGGGACAGGGAGTCAAGAGACCCAGTACTTC	CASSLIGTGSQETQYF
TRBD2	TRBV5-1	NA	TRBJ2-1	TGCGCCAGCAGCATACAACCAGGACTAGAAGGCTACAATGAGCAGTTCTTC	CASSIQPGLEGYNEQFF
NA	TRBV19	NA	TRBJ2-5	TGTGCCAGTAGCAGGACCCCTTCATTGGGCGAGACCCAGTACTTC	CASSRTPSLGETQYF
TRBD2	TRBV6-1	NA	TRBJ2-3	TGTGCCAGCAGATTCCGCACTAGCGGCACAGATACGCAGTATTTT	CASRFRTSGTDTQYF
NA	TRBV20-1	few	TRBJ1-6	TGCAGTGTTCCAACGGCTAATTCACCCCTCCACTTT	CSVPTANSPLHF
TRBD2	TRBV5-6	few	TRBJ2-5	TGTGCCAGCAGCTCGGGGGGGGACAACCAAGAGACCCAGTACTTC	CASSSGGDNQETQYF
NA	TRBV4-3	NA	TRBJ1-5	TGCGCCAGCAGCCAAGCTCGGACAGCCGATCAGCCCCAGCATTTT	CASSQARTADQPQHF
TRBD1	TRBV6-1	few	TRBJ1-5	TGTGCCAGCAAATCCGGGACAGGGAACAATCAGCCCCAGCATTTT	CASKSGTGNNQPQHF
TRBD1	TRBV10-3	NA	TRBJ2-1	TGTGCCATCCATCAGGACAGGGCTCTTGAAAATGAGCAGTTCTTC	CAIHQDRALENEQFF
NA	TRBV4-2	few	TRBJ2-1	TGTGCCAGCAGCCAAGATTATTTTTTAGGGCAGGGGGGAAACTCGGGACACAATGAGCAGTTCTTC	CASSQDYFLGQGGNSGHNEQFF
NA	TRBV20-1	few	TRBJ2-7	TGCAGTGCCTATTCCAGGGAAGGAGGCTACGAGCAGTACTTC	CSAYSREGGYEQYF
TRBD1	TRBV20-1	NA	TRBJ2-7	TGCAGTGCTAACGTCCGGACAGGGATCTACGAGCAGTACTTC	CSANVRTGIYEQYF
TRBD2	TRBV20-1	few	TRBJ2-1	TGCAGTGCTAGTGGGACTAGCGGCAATGAGCAGTTCTTC	CSASGTSGNEQFF
NA	TRBV6-1	NA	TRBJ1-5	TGTGCCAGCAGTCGCGGTGGGGGGCGGAACAATCAGCCCCAGCATTTT	CASSRGGGRNNQPQHF
TRBD1	TRBV7-2	NA	TRBJ1-5	TGTGCCAGCAGCCGGGCCGGGACAGAGAGCAATCAGCCCCAGCATTTT	CASSRAGTESNQPQHF